The source of this T cell receptor beta chain is a study of CD8+ T cells in alopecia areata. For the study at large: For the treated group, dosing was oral tofacitinib at 5 to 10 mg twice daily. The SALT score measured affected scalp surface percentage in treated patients. Findings of the study overall: Scalp clonality and expanded CD8+ clones among the top 100 showed significant decreases with tofacitinib. Tofacitinib did not eliminate many expanded lesional clones from scalp or blood.

As concerns this clone: What it binds is not known. Distinct nucleotide sequences in the sample also encode this CDR3.

V dropped 6 bases and J dropped 3 bases, with 9 bases sitting between them. Germline V gene lookup returns CDR1 ENHRY and CDR2 SYGVKD. This CDR3 spans 13 amino acids. Sequencing used cDNA as its template, made by extracting RNA and reverse transcribing it. This table comes from immunoSEQ multiplex PCR, and its TCRdb copy is limited to in-frame clones, with some not included. The table records 200,000 to 250,000 clones, roughly 64% of them present only once. Sample treatment: oral pan-JAK inhibitor, 5-10 mg twice daily. The specimen was CD4+ T cells sorted from blood, collected at week 4, from a patient treated with tofacitinib. This sequence was found in a human donor with alopecia areata. This sequence joins TRBV10-3 and TRBJ1-5, with a possible D match to TRBD1 (6 bases). CDR3 bases: TGTGCCATCAGAGGACAGTCCAATCAGCCCCAGCATTTT. Translated, it gives CAIRGQSNQPQHF.